The rows below give T cell receptor beta chains drawn from one sample of a study of blood T cell repertoires in COVID-19. Produced via immunoSEQ multiplex PCR; TCRdb's table is partial and in-frame only. The repertoire holds roughly 200,000 clones, with 75% to 90% as singletons. The material sequenced was PBMCs or T cells enriched from blood (not recorded which). The receptors were sampled from a woman in her twenties or thirties who had been exposed to COVID-19. Each CDR3 is given with its conserved first and last residue. A D gene is named only where the DNA matches it firmly. Rows may omit the clone size; those that give it use once, few, many or a size class.

clone_size	j_call	d_call	v_call	cdr3_aa	cdr3_nt
.	TRBJ1-1	.	TRBV2	CASSERGVLEAFF	TGTGCCAGCAGTGAACGGGGAGTACTTGAAGCTTTCTTT
.	TRBJ1-5	.	TRBV10-2	CASSDGNQPQHF	TGCGCCAGCAGTGACGGCAATCAGCCCCAGCATTTT
.	TRBJ1-2	.	TRBV9	CASSPWPGGYTF	TGTGCCAGCAGTCCTTGGCCGGGAGGCTACACCTTC
few	TRBJ1-1	.	TRBV30	CAFSQGGGTEAFF	TGTGCCTTCTCACAAGGGGGGGGCACTGAAGCTTTCTTT
.	TRBJ2-7	TRBD1	TRBV5-4	CASSLAGTGTYEQYF	TGTGCCAGCAGCTTGGCCGGGACAGGGACCTACGAGCAGTACTTC
.	TRBJ1-4	.	TRBV4-1	CASSQGLGEKLFF	TGCGCCAGCAGCCAGGGGCTGGGAGAAAAACTGTTTTTT
once	TRBJ1-4	.	TRBV7-2	CASSFRGRGWVATNEKLFF	TGTGCCAGCAGCTTTAGAGGCAGGGGCTGGGTTGCAACTAATGAAAAACTGTTTTTT
.	TRBJ1-1	.	TRBV10-2	CASSESRGSGSTEAFF	TGCGCCAGCAGTGAGTCTAGGGGGAGTGGTAGCACTGAAGCTTTCTTT
once	TRBJ1-6	.	TRBV24-1	CATEWAGSESLTPLHF	TGTGCCACCGAATGGGCAGGGTCCGAAAGTTTGACACCCCTCCACTTT
.	TRBJ2-7	.	TRBV6-1	CASSEARGIEQYF	TGTGCCAGCAGTGAAGCAAGAGGGATCGAGCAGTACTTC
.	TRBJ2-3	.	TRBV5-5	CASSAVVGPSTDTQYF	TGTGCCAGCAGCGCCGTTGTGGGGCCTTCCACAGATACGCAGTATTTT
once	TRBJ2-7	TRBD2	TRBV6-1	CASSEGTSGGVYEQYF	TGTGCCAGCAGTGAAGGGACTAGCGGGGGGGTATACGAGCAGTACTTC
.	TRBJ2-1	.	TRBV15	CATSRDLARDEQFF	TGTGCCACCAGCAGAGATCTGGCCCGGGATGAGCAGTTCTTC
.	TRBJ1-6	TRBD1	TRBV7-9	CASSQRQGGNSPLHF	TGTGCCAGCAGCCAGAGACAGGGGGGGAATTCACCCCTCCACTTT
.	TRBJ2-7	TRBD1	TRBV7-9	CASSFHRDRGRYEQYF	TGTGCCAGCAGCTTCCACCGGGACAGGGGGCGATACGAGCAGTACTTC
.	TRBJ2-1	.	TRBV19	CASSPTNYNEQFF	TGTGCCAGTAGTCCGACTAATTACAATGAGCAGTTCTTC
.	TRBJ1-2	.	TRBV6-1	CASSEEPTDYYGYTF	TGTGCCAGCAGTGAGGAACCCACCGACTACTATGGCTACACCTTC
once	TRBJ2-7	.	TRBV6-5	CASMEGGTYEQYF	TGTGCCAGCATGGAAGGGGGAACCTACGAGCAGTACTTC
.	TRBJ1-1	.	TRBV29-1	CSVASEEAFF	TGCAGCGTTGCAAGCGAAGAAGCTTTCTTT
.	TRBJ2-6	.	TRBV9	CASSVTPSSSGANVLTF	TGTGCCAGCAGCGTAACCCCTAGTAGCTCTGGGGCCAACGTCCTGACTTTC
.	TRBJ1-6	.	TRBV13	CASSLQASQYNSPLHF	TGTGCCAGCAGCTTACAGGCAAGCCAATATAATTCACCCCTCCACTTT
.	TRBJ1-1	.	TRBV11-2	CASSLSKTEAFF	TGTGCCAGCAGCTTATCTAAAACTGAAGCTTTCTTT
.	TRBJ1-2	TRBD1	TRBV11-2	CASSCHEGKQGQGGYTF	TGTGCCAGCAGCTGCCACGAGGGGAAACAGGGGCAAGGTGGCTACACCTTC
.	TRBJ2-1	.	TRBV5-6	CASSLGLNSEQFF	TGTGCCAGCAGCCTAGGACTAAACAGTGAGCAGTTCTTC